One sample yielded the 11 T cell receptor beta chains listed below, sequenced in a study of beta chain features in type 1 diabetes. Expressed TCRB transcripts got sequenced, as all isolated RNA was reverse transcribed. Here immunoSEQ multiplex PCR was the method, and the copy in TCRdb shows in-frame clones only, minus some. The repertoire has 620,000 or so clones, around 15% of them found once; the top ten carry approximately 0.087%. Sequencing used naive CD4+ T cells from blood. All receptors derive from a man between 18 and 29 years old in good health.

J is TRBJ2-7 and V is TRBV7-9; D gene uncertain. Looked up from germline, CDR1 is SEHNR and CDR2 is FQNEAQ (reference sequence). This CDR3 spans 14 amino acids. Trimming cost V 1 base and J 6 bases, with 13 bases left between them. CDR3 coding DNA: TGTGCCAGCAGCTTAGTTCCCTCTTGGGTCGAGCAGTACTTC. This translates into CASSLVPSWVEQYF.

This clone was observed a few times. This chain joins TRBV14 and TRBJ1-1, with 11 bases fitting TRBD1. The CDR3 spans 14 residues. Losses at the gene ends were 4 bases for V and 5 bases for J; bases not matched to a gene: 3. In germline, CDR1 is SGHDN, CDR2 FVKESK. In nucleotides, the CDR3 is TGTGCCAGCAGCCTGGGACAGGGGGGGACTGAAGCTTTCTTT. Encoded protein: CASSLGQGGTEAFF.

There are a few counts of this clone. This chain uses TRBV15 with TRBJ2-4, with D uncertain. Germline CDR1 and CDR2: LNHNV and YYDKDF (reference sequence). Trimming left V 1 base short and J 0 bases short, with 7 bases between. The CDR3 sequence is 15 residues long. CDR3: CATSRGAVAKNIQYF. The CDR3 region has the DNA TGTGCCACCAGCAGAGGGGCGGTAGCCAAAAACATTCAGTACTTC.

This clone has just a few counts. The chain is built from TRBV5-4 and TRBJ2-5; TRBD2 agrees at 11 bases. The V segment lost 5 bases and the J segment 4 bases; nucleotides outside the gene matches: 4. The CDR3 has 14 residues. CDR1 is SGHNT, CDR2 YYREEE, per germline (reference sequence). The CDR3 loop is CASRTSGGGETQYF. Here the CDR3 DNA reads TGTGCCAGCAGAACTAGCGGGGGCGGAGAGACCCAGTACTTC.

This clone was seen more than once but under ten times. The V gene is TRBV6-5, the J gene TRBJ1-2; no reliable D call. Germline CDR1 and CDR2: MNHEY and SVGAGI. There are 15 residues in the CDR3. V was shortened by 5 bases and J by 0 bases, with 13 bases between the two germline ends. The CDR3 protein is CASSRGSSTNYGYTF. The DNA of the CDR3 is TGTGCCAGCAGTCGCGGGTCGAGTACTAACTATGGCTACACCTTC.

The gene calls are TRBV9 and TRBJ2-1, with D perhaps matching TRBD2 (6 bases). The CDR3 is 17 amino acids. Germline CDR1 SGDLS, CDR2 YYNGEE. V was pared by 3 bases and J by 4 bases, with 20 bases between. CDR3 residues: CASSATTSGGSYNEQFF. The CDR3 DNA reads as TGTGCCAGCAGCGCAACCACCTCAGGAGGGTCTTACAATGAGCAGTTCTTC.

This clone was seen a handful of times. The chain carries TRBV7-3 and TRBJ2-2, with 10 bases fitting TRBD2. With 3 bases clipped from V and 4 bases from J, the junction kept 5 bases outside the gene matches. In germline, CDR1 is SGHTA, CDR2 FQGTGA. The CDR3 is 16 residues long. CDR3 loop: CASSFPSGSGTGELFF. CDR3 bases: TGTGCCAGCAGCTTCCCTAGCGGGAGTGGCACCGGGGAGCTGTTTTTT.

With regard to this clone: Other DNA variants within this sample encode the same CDR3. This rearrangement joins TRBV6-5 to TRBJ1-1, with 10 bases fitting TRBD1. This CDR3 comprises 15 residues. Germline-derived CDR1 and CDR2 are MNHEY and SVGAGI. V was pared by 0 bases and J by 4 bases, with 2 bases of the junction left unmatched. In DNA form, the CDR3 reads TGTGCCAGCAGTTACTCGAGGACAGGGGGCACTGAAGCTTTCTTT. Encoded protein: CASSYSRTGGTEAFF.

The CDR3 DNA is TGTGCCAGCAGTCCCTGGCAGGGGGACTATGGCTACACCTTC. Encoded protein: CASSPWQGDYGYTF. This chain connects TRBV28 to TRBJ1-2; 7 bases line up with TRBD1. After removal of 5 bases from V and 3 bases from J, the junction contained 6 bases not matched to a gene. The germline V gene has CDR1 MDHEN and CDR2 SYDVKM. This CDR3 has 14 amino acids.

This clone has only a few counts. The chain links TRBV7-2 to TRBJ2-7; tentative D call: TRBD1 (6 bases). Per the germline V gene, CDR1 is SGHTA and CDR2 is FQGNSA. V dropped 3 bases and J dropped 2 bases, with 11 bases sitting between them. CDR3 length: 14 amino acids. CDR3 sequence: CASSFNTGPYEQYF. For the CDR3, the DNA is TGTGCCAGCAGCTTCAATACAGGGCCCTACGAGCAGTACTTC.

Only a few counts were recorded for this clone. The gene calls are TRBV15 and TRBJ1-1; no reliable D call. V gave up 0 bases and J gave up 4 bases, with 18 bases separating them. Germline values: CDR1 LNHNV, CDR2 YYDKDF (reference sequence). The CDR3 covers 17 residues. Here the CDR3 DNA reads TGTGCCACCAGCAGAGATCCACGTTCGGGCGGCGGCACTGAAGCTTTCTTT. This encodes CATSRDPRSGGGTEAFF.